This entry concerns a single T cell receptor (beta chain). Its antigen is not identified. Running of the assay took place at deep level. Sequenced by immunoSEQ multiplex PCR; TCRdb stores in-frame clones only, minus some. Of 550,000 to 650,000 clones in the sample, around 96% are singletons; the top ten hold 0.11%. This sample was taken from a study of shared clonotypes between healthy human individuals. Study-level findings and limits: The study found about 5% of naive CD4 clonotypes shared across a handful of donors. Generally, naive subsets came out with larger estimated richness than memory subsets.

Positively selected for CCR7, the CD45RO-negative cells used as naive CD8 cells excluded terminally differentiated effector memory CD45RA+ cells. Specimen: naive CD8+ T cells sorted from blood. The source of this sequence is a young woman in good health.

CDR3 DNA sequence: TGTGCCAGCAGCCTAAGCGGGGGAGCGTTAGGGGGTGGCTACACCTTC. It is translated as CASSLSGGALGGGYTF. The chain links TRBV4-2 to TRBJ1-2, with D tentatively TRBD1 (6 bases). CDR3 length equals 16 residues. V dropped 4 bases and J dropped 7 bases, with 22 bases sitting between them. Germline V gene sequence: CDR1 LGHNA, CDR2 YNFKEQ.